One T cell receptor beta chain is described in this entry. In Seattle, patients joined the study during active infection and were tracked longitudinally. Some clones are missing from TCRdb's copy, which holds only in-frame ones; the method was immunoSEQ multiplex PCR. The table lists roughly 180,000 clones, 81% of them singletons, with approximately 10% in the top ten. Per germline, CDR1 MNHEY and CDR2 SMNVEV (reference sequence). This CDR3 spans 17 amino acids. V lost 4 bases to trimming and J lost 2 bases, with 15 bases between them. This entry is derived from a study of blood T cell repertoires in COVID-19.

V usage is TRBV27 and J usage is TRBJ2-6; D unresolved. Sequenced material: peripheral blood. This clonotype originated in a woman aged 40 to 50 with COVID-19, enrolled during active disease. CDR3 coding DNA: TGTGCCAGCAGTTCCCCTTTAACCAACACTGGGGCCAACGTCCTGACTTTC. It is translated as CASSSPLTNTGANVLTF.